Listed below are T cell receptor beta chains from one sample, sequenced in a study of regulatory T cells in long-lasting Graves disease. TCRdb independently ran MiXCR on the multiplex PCR reads; one entry per CDR3 protein. The sample holds fewer than 550,000 distinct CDR3 sequences; 20% to 25% are singletons and the top ten take roughly 7.1%. The sample consisted of peripheral blood mononuclear cells (PBMCs), taken when the disease was refractory, from a patient treated with antithyroid drugs. These receptors all stem from a female donor with Graves disease. CDR3s include the opening cysteine and the closing phenylalanine or tryptophan. The D gene is left open where the match is weak. Clone size appears in some rows only: once, few, many, or a class for an expanded clone.

d_gene,abundance,len,j_gene,v_gene,CDR3nt,CDR3aa
-,-,12,TRBJ1-1,TRBV30,TGTGCCTGGAGTGGGATGAACACTGAAGCTTTCTTT,CAWSGMNTEAFF
TRBD1,few,14,TRBJ2-7,TRBV30,TGTGCCTGGACCCCGGGACAGGGTCCCTACGAGCAGTACTTC,CAWTPGQGPYEQYF
-,few,15,TRBJ1-2,TRBV7-9,TGTGCCAGCAGCTTATATGGGGGTCCTAACTATGGCTACACCTTC,CASSLYGGPNYGYTF
-,-,12,TRBJ2-5,TRBV12-3/TRBV12-4,TGTGCCAGCAGTTTAGCGGAAGAGACCCGGTACTTC,CASSLAEETRYF
-,many,12,TRBJ1-1,TRBV28,TGTGCCTCCCGGAGGGCGGTTACTGAAGCTTTCTTT,CASRRAVTEAFF
TRBD1,-,19,TRBJ2-6,TRBV11-2,TGTGCCAGCAGCTCAAGGCCAGGACAGGATACCTCTGGGGCCAACGTCCTGACTTTC,CASSSRPGQDTSGANVLTF
TRBD1,few,15,TRBJ1-5,TRBV28,TGTGCCAGCAGTTTAAGTACAGGGGGGGATCAGCCCCAGCATTTT,CASSLSTGGDQPQHF
TRBD1,many,14,TRBJ1-1,TRBV11-2,TGTGCCAGCAGACCCGGGACAGGGAACACTGAAGCTTTCTTT,CASRPGTGNTEAFF
-,few,14,TRBJ2-3,TRBV11-3,TGTGCCAGCAGCCCCTCTGGGTATTTAGATACGCAGTATTTT,CASSPSGYLDTQYF
TRBD1,-,14,TRBJ2-5,TRBV2,TGTGCCAGCAGCCGACAGGGGGCGCGAGAGACCCAGTACTTC,CASSRQGARETQYF